A single sample is the source of the 27 T cell receptor beta chains below, sequenced in a study of monozygotic twins with inflammatory bowel disease. TCRdb reanalyzed the 5' RACE reads and collapses them to one entry per CDR3 protein, without DNA. The sample table sets out a few hundred thousand distinct CDR3 sequences. The material sequenced was blood. The receptors were sampled from a human donor with ulcerative colitis or Crohn's disease, or a healthy co-twin of an affected twin (not recorded which).

The chain uses TRBV5-4 and TRBJ2-1; TCRdb picks TRBD2, but there is no DNA to check that call. The CDR3 has 19 amino acids. CDR1 is SGHNT, CDR2 YYREEE, per germline (reference sequence). The CDR3 reads CASSLRILAGGLQYNEQFF.

V usage is TRBV6-5 and J usage is TRBJ1-2; TCRdb picks TRBD1, but there is no DNA to check that call. The CDR3 runs to 12 residues. CDR1 MNHEY and CDR2 SVGAGI come from the germline V gene. This chain's CDR3 is CAAWGGLYGYTF.

V usage is TRBV24-1 and J usage is TRBJ2-1; TCRdb lists TRBD2, though no DNA is available to test this call. This CDR3 is built from 15 residues. Germline CDR1 and CDR2: KGHDR and SFDVKD. CDR3 residues: CATSASTSGVFEQFF.

This chain uses TRBV5-1 with TRBJ2-5; there is no DNA to check the TCRdb D call of TRBD1. The CDR3 totals 13 residues. Per germline, CDR1 SGHRS and CDR2 YFSETQ. The CDR3 loop reads CASSSQGAETQYF.

The CDR3 sequence is CASSYSQHPNQPQHF. The chain employs TRBV6-2 or TRBV6-3 and TRBJ1-5. The CDR3 is 15 residues long. From germline, CDR1 is MNHEY and CDR2 SVGEGT.

V and J are TRBV7-9 and TRBJ2-3. The CDR3 loop spans 14 amino acids. Germline loops: CDR1 SEHNR, CDR2 FQNEAQ (reference sequence). This chain's CDR3 is CANNGETSTDTQYF.

CDR3 sequence reads: CASSDSGTSGTDTQYF. V usage is TRBV6-4 and J usage is TRBJ2-3. The CDR3 is made up of 16 amino acids. Germline V CDR1 and CDR2: MRHNA, SNTAGT.

The chain couples TRBV12-3 or TRBV12-4 to TRBJ1-2. CDR3 size: 13 residues. CDR3: CASSLTPDSGYTF.

This CDR3 is CAGRKSEGLYNEQFF. This chain uses TRBV11-3 with TRBJ2-1. Germline V gene lookup returns CDR1 SGHNT and CDR2 YENEEA. The CDR3 runs 15 residues.

The chain has TRBV19 and TRBJ2-2. Per germline, CDR1 LNHDA and CDR2 SQIVND (reference sequence). The CDR3 sequence is 12 residues long. CDR3 residues: CASNRNTGELFF.

The chain is built from TRBV4-3 and TRBJ2-6; TCRdb's D gene call, TRBD1, goes unchecked for lack of DNA. The germline gives CDR1 LGHNA, CDR2 YSLEER. The CDR3 contains 17 residues. The CDR3 reads CASSQGTAPSGANVLTF.

The chain has TRBV7-6 and TRBJ1-4; TCRdb designates TRBD1, a call that cannot be tested without DNA. The CDR3 consists of 15 residues. Looked up from germline, CDR1 is SGHVS and CDR2 is FNYEAQ. The chain's CDR3 is CASSPGPGTNEKLFF. Full variable domain (remainder filled in from reference TRBV7-6 and TRBJ1-4): GAGVSQSPRYKVTKRGQDVALRCDPISGHVSLYWYRQALGQGPEFLTYFNYEAQQDKSGLPNDRFSAERPEGSISTLTIQRTEQRDSAMYRCASSPGPGTNEKLFFGSGTQLSVL.

J is TRBJ1-2 and V is TRBV24-1. Germline-derived CDR1 and CDR2 are KGHDR and SFDVKD. The CDR3 has 14 amino acids. This chain's CDR3 is CATSDRGRAYGYTF.

The gene calls are TRBV6-2 or TRBV6-3 and TRBJ2-5; TCRdb names TRBD2, which stays unverified in the absence of DNA. Germline-derived CDR1 and CDR2 are MNHEY and SVGEGT. The CDR3 sequence is 18 residues long. CDR3 amino acids: CASSLLRPAGGPRETQYF.

This chain joins TRBV12-3 or TRBV12-4 and TRBJ2-5. This CDR3 has 15 residues. The CDR3 sequence: CASSFYGTVQETQYF.

This rearrangement joins TRBV3-1 to TRBJ2-1; the D call of TRBD1 rests on TCRdb alone, since no DNA is present to check it. This CDR3 comprises 16 residues. Germline V gives CDR1 LGHDT, CDR2 YNNKEL (reference sequence). The CDR3 protein is CASSPRRGASYNEQFF.

The genes are TRBV3-1 and TRBJ2-2; TCRdb gives TRBD1 as the D gene, but with no DNA this cannot be confirmed. Germline CDR1 and CDR2: LGHDT and YNNKEL (reference sequence). There are 15 residues in the CDR3. CDR3 protein: CASSHRGKLTGELFF.

This chain uses TRBV18 with TRBJ1-1. Germline V gene sequence: CDR1 KGHSH, CDR2 LQKENI. This CDR3 region has 16 residues. The CDR3 sequence: CASSRDTVSVNTEAFF.

V and J are TRBV2 and TRBJ1-2; TCRdb picks TRBD1, but there is no DNA to check that call. The CDR3 totals 15 residues. Germline loops: CDR1 SNHLY, CDR2 FYNNEI. This CDR3 is CASSLRQGRNYGYTF.

The V call is TRBV5-5, the J call TRBJ1-4. The CDR3 length is 13 residues. CDR1 is SGHKS and CDR2 is YYEKEE in the germline V gene (reference sequence). CDR3 amino acids: CASSLAQNEKLFF.

The V and J genes are TRBV6-1 and TRBJ2-2; the TRBD1 assignment by TCRdb is unverifiable without DNA. This CDR3 is built from 14 residues. The germline CDR1 and CDR2 sequences are MNHNS and SASEGT. Here the CDR3 reads CASSRRTGSGELFF.

The rearrangement links TRBV7-2 to TRBJ2-2; TCRdb gives TRBD2 as the D gene, but with no DNA this cannot be confirmed. The CDR3 sequence is 15 residues long. Germline V CDR1 and CDR2: SGHTA, FQGNSA. The CDR3 sequence: CASSLGASRTGELFF.

This chain links TRBV24-1 with TRBJ2-3. This CDR3 is 16 amino acids long. Germline loops: CDR1 KGHDR, CDR2 SFDVKD. CDR3 sequence: CATSDLFSEGADTQYF.

This chain uses TRBV4-3 with TRBJ1-6. The CDR3 is made up of 15 amino acids. The V gene's germline CDR1 is LGHNA and CDR2 YSLEER. CDR3 in amino acids: CASSQVVKSYSPLHF.

V gene TRBV4-3 combines with J gene TRBJ1-1; checking the TCRdb D call of TRBD1 is not possible without DNA. The germline gives CDR1 LGHNA, CDR2 YSLEER. CDR3 length equals 17 residues. The CDR3 protein is CASSQGQGVSLNTEAFF.

This chain joins TRBV7-2 and TRBJ1-2; TCRdb's D call of TRBD1 is untestable without DNA. Germline-derived CDR1 and CDR2 are SGHTA and FQGNSA. This CDR3 has 15 residues. Here the CDR3 reads CASSRRGPSNYGYTF.

V usage is TRBV27 and J usage is TRBJ2-1; TCRdb's D gene call, TRBD1, goes unchecked for lack of DNA. The CDR3 is 18 amino acids. Germline lookup yields CDR1 MNHEY and CDR2 SMNVEV (reference sequence). The CDR3 sequence is CASSPNPTTPYNNNEQFF.